This T cell receptor (beta chain) was sequenced in a study of blood T cell repertoires in COVID-19. Turning to the study itself: Some COVID-19 samples were acute and others convalescent; all came from the United States, Italy and Spain. PBMCs, B-cell-depleted T cells, or T cells provided the cDNA or gDNA that made up the material.

This clone was recorded once. The CDR3 covers 16 residues. Trimming pared 1 base from V and 1 base from J, leaving 14 bases between. Germline loops: CDR1 LGHDT, CDR2 YNNKEL (reference sequence). The authors' processing: From reference gene primer amplification, estimates of nucleated cell counts were derived. This table comes from immunoSEQ multiplex PCR, and its TCRdb copy is limited to in-frame clones, with some not included. D and trimming were read from the DNA, whereas the V and J calls and clone size are those reported in that table. Here the sample spans under 350,000 clones, about 85% being singletons.

This sequence originates from a human donor in a cohort sampled during active COVID-19. V is TRBV3-1 (or the pseudogene TRBV3-2) and J is TRBJ2-7; D might be TRBD2 (6 bases). The sample consisted of peripheral blood. Here the CDR3 DNA reads TGTGCCAGCAGCCAAGGGGCCAGCGGGTCATCCTACGAGCAGTACTTC. The encoded protein is CASSQGASGSSYEQYF.